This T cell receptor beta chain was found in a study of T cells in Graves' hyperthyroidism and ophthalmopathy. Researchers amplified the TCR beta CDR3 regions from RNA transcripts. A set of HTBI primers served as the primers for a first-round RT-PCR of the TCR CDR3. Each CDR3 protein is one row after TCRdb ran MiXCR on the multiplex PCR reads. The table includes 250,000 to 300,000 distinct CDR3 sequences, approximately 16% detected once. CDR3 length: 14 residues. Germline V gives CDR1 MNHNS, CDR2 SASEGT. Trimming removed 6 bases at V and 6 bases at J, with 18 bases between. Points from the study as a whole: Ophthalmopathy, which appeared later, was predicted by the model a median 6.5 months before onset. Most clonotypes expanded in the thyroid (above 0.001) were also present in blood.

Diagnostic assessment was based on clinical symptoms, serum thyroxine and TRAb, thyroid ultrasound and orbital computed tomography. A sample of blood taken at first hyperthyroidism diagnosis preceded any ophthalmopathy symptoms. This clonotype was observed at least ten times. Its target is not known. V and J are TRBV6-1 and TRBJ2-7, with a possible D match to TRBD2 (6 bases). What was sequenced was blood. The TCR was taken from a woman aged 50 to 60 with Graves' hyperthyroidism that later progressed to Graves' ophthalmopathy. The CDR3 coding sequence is TGTGCCAGCAGGCCTGGATGGGAGGTCCGCGAGCAGTACTTC. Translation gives CASRPGWEVREQYF.